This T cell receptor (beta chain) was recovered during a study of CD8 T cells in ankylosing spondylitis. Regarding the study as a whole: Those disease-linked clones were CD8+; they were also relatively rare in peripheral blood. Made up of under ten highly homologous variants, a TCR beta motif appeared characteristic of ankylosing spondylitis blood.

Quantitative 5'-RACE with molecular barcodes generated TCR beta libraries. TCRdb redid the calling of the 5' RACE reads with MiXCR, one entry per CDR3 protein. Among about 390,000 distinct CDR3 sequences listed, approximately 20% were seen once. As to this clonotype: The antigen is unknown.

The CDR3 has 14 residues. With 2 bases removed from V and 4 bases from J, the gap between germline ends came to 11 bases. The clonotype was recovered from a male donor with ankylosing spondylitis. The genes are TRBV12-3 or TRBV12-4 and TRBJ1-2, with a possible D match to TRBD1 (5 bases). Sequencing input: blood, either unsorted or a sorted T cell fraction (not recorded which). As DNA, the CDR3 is TGTGCCAGCAGTTTACCCGGCAGGGCCTATGGCTACACCTTC. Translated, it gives CASSLPGRAYGYTF.